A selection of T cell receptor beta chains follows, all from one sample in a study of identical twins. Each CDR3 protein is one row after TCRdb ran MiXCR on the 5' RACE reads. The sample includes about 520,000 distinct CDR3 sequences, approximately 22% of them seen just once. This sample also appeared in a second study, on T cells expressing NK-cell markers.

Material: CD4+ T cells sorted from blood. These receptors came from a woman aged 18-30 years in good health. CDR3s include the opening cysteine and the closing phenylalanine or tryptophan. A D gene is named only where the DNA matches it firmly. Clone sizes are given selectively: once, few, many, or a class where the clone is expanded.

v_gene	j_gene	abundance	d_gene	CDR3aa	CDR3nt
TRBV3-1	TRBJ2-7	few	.	CASSQAGTGTYEQYF	TGTGCCAGCAGCCAAGCCGGGACGGGAACCTACGAGCAGTACTTC
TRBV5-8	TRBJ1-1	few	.	CASSLLGRNTEAFF	TGTGCCAGCAGCTTGCTGGGGAGGAACACTGAAGCTTTCTTT
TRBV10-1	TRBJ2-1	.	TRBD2	CASGAKRELDEQFF	TGCGCCAGCGGGGCTAAGCGGGAGCTTGATGAGCAGTTCTTC
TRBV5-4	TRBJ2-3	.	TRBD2	CASSLPSGYTDTQYF	TGTGCCAGCAGCTTGCCTAGCGGATACACAGATACGCAGTATTTT
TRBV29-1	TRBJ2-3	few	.	CSVEMLGAVSDTQYF	TGCAGCGTTGAAATGCTGGGGGCCGTATCAGATACGCAGTATTTT
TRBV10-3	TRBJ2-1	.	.	CAISEGASRSEQFF	TGTGCCATCAGTGAGGGCGCCTCCCGTTCTGAGCAGTTCTTC
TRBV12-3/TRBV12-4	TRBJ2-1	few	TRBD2	CASIPGGRAYNEQFF	TGTGCCAGCATCCCAGGCGGGAGGGCCTACAATGAGCAGTTCTTC
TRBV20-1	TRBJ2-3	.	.	CSASQRRSTDTQYF	TGCAGTGCTAGCCAGCGGAGGAGCACAGATACGCAGTATTTT
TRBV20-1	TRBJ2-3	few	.	CSARELASGRTDTQYF	TGCAGTGCTAGAGAGCTGGCAAGCGGGCGCACAGATACGCAGTATTTT
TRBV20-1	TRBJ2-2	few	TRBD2	CSASRRGGPGELFF	TGCAGTGCTAGTCGGCGGGGGGGTCCCGGGGAGCTGTTTTTT
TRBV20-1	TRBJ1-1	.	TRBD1	CSARDDRDGTEAFF	TGCAGTGCTAGAGACGACAGGGATGGCACTGAAGCTTTCTTT
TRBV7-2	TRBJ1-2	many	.	CASSLPGYYGYTF	TGTGCCAGCAGCTTACCAGGCTACTATGGCTACACCTTC
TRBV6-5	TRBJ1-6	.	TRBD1	CASSYENRGGNSPLHF	TGTGCCAGCAGTTACGAAAACAGGGGCGGTAATTCACCCCTCCACTTT
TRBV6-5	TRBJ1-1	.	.	CASSYTPYGGEAFF	TGTGCCAGCAGTTACACCCCGTATGGTGGTGAAGCTTTCTTT
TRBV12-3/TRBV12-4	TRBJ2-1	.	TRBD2	CASSSTSPPHNEQFF	TGTGCCAGCAGCTCGACTAGCCCCCCCCACAATGAGCAGTTCTTC
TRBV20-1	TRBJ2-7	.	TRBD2	CSALIAGGSYEQYF	TGCAGTGCTCTAATAGCGGGAGGTTCCTACGAGCAGTACTTC
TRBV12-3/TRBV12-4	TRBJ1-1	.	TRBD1	CASSFRATGGSEAFF	TGTGCCAGCAGTTTCCGTGCGACAGGGGGCTCTGAAGCTTTCTTT
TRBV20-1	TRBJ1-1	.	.	CSASREVTEAFF	TGCAGTGCTAGTCGAGAAGTTACTGAAGCTTTCTTT
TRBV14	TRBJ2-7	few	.	CASSRRAGSSYEQYF	TGTGCCAGCAGCCGGAGGGCCGGGAGCTCCTACGAGCAGTACTTC
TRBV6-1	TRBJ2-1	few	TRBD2	CASSWTSGGSSSYNEQFF	TGTGCCAGCAGCTGGACTAGCGGGGGTTCGAGCTCCTACAATGAGCAGTTCTTC
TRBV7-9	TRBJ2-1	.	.	CASSLRIGTYNEQFF	TGTGCCAGCAGCTTACGTATCGGGACGTACAATGAGCAGTTCTTC
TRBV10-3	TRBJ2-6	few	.	CAIGTTLSGANVLTF	TGTGCCATCGGGACAACACTCTCTGGGGCCAACGTCCTGACTTTC
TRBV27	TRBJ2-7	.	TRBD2	CASSPRLAGGRDEQYF	TGTGCCAGCAGTCCTCGACTAGCGGGAGGTAGAGACGAGCAGTACTTC
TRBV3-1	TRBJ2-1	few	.	CASSPIGFYNEQFF	TGTGCCAGCAGCCCTATAGGTTTTTACAATGAGCAGTTCTTC
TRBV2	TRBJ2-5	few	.	CASSDRGRATQYF	TGTGCCAGCAGTGACCGCGGAAGAGCGACCCAGTACTTC
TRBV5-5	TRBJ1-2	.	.	CASSLRQGEVYGYTF	TGTGCCAGCAGCTTGCGGCAGGGCGAGGTCTATGGCTACACCTTC
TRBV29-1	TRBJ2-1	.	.	CSVEDLKYNEQFF	TGCAGCGTTGAAGATCTGAAGTACAATGAGCAGTTCTTC
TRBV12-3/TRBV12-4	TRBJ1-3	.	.	CASSLGGQGTNTIYF	TGTGCCAGCAGTTTAGGAGGCCAGGGGACTAACACCATATATTTT
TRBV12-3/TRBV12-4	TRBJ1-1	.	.	CASSLTGSIEAFF	TGTGCCAGCAGTTTAACCGGGTCGATTGAAGCTTTCTTT
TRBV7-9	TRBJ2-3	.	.	CASSLTLPRDTQYF	TGTGCCAGCAGCTTAACCCTACCTCGGGATACGCAGTATTTT
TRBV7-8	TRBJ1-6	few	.	CASSLHSPLHF	TGTGCCAGCAGCTTACATTCACCCCTCCACTTT
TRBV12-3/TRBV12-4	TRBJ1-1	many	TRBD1	CASSSRQGNTEAFF	TGTGCCAGCAGCTCAAGACAGGGGAACACTGAAGCTTTCTTT
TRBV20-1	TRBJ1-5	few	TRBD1	CSARGTGTPGQPQHF	TGCAGTGCTAGGGGGACAGGGACGCCAGGTCAGCCCCAGCATTTT
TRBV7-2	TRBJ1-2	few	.	CASRRGGPANYGYTF	TGTGCCAGTCGAAGGGGGGGGCCCGCTAACTATGGCTACACCTTC
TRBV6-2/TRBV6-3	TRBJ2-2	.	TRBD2	CASTSHRGRRGTGELFF	TGTGCCAGCACTTCCCACCGCGGGAGACGGGGCACCGGGGAGCTGTTTTTT
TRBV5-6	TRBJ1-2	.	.	CASRHGTFNYGYTF	TGTGCCAGCAGACATGGGACATTTAACTATGGCTACACCTTC
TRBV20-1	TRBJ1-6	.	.	CSASRGAGSPLHF	TGCAGTGCTAGCAGGGGCGCAGGTTCACCCCTCCACTTT
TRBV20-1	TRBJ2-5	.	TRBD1	CSATRQGVGLWETQYF	TGCAGTGCTACTCGACAGGGGGTTGGTTTATGGGAGACCCAGTACTTC
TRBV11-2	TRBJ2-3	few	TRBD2	CASSSSGVQYF	TGTGCCAGCAGCTCTAGCGGTGTGCAGTATTTT
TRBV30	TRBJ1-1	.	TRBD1	CAWSPDRGYTEAFF	TGTGCCTGGAGCCCCGACAGGGGTTACACTGAAGCTTTCTTT
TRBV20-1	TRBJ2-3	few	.	CSARVPRGEVFFTDTQYF	TGCAGTGCTAGGGTACCCCGTGGTGAAGTGTTCTTCACAGATACGCAGTATTTT
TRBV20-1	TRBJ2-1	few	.	CSTGRPKISPYNEQFF	TGCAGTACCGGACGGCCAAAGATAAGCCCCTACAATGAGCAGTTCTTC
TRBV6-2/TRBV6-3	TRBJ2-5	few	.	CASSYSPGKRETQYF	TGTGCCAGCAGTTACTCGCCGGGGAAGCGAGAGACCCAGTACTTC
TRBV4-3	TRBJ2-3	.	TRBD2	CASSQDGMSGRASDTQYF	TGCGCCAGCAGCCAAGATGGGATGAGCGGGAGGGCCTCAGATACGCAGTATTTT
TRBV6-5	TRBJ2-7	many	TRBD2	CASSYSAGGSYEQYF	TGTGCCAGCAGTTACTCAGCGGGGGGGAGCTACGAGCAGTACTTC
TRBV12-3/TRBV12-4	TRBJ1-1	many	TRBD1	CASRGTVSDTEAFF	TGTGCCAGCAGGGGGACAGTAAGTGACACTGAAGCTTTCTTT
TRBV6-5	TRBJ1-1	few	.	CASSSNPGQMNTEAFF	TGTGCCAGCAGTTCAAACCCGGGGCAGATGAACACTGAAGCTTTCTTT
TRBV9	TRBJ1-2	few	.	CASSVSPGGTNYGYTF	TGTGCCAGCAGCGTTTCTCCCGGCGGGACAAACTATGGCTACACCTTC
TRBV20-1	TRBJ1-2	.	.	CSAGGWAEGYTF	TGCAGTGCCGGGGGATGGGCGGAAGGCTACACCTTC
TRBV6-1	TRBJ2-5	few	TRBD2	CASRRTSGRAQETQYF	TGTGCCAGCAGGCGAACTAGCGGGAGGGCCCAAGAGACCCAGTACTTC
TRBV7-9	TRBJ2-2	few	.	CASSLKGGITGELFF	TGTGCCAGCAGCTTAAAAGGAGGGATCACCGGGGAGCTGTTTTTT
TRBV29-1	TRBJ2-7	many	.	CSVRGAAYEQYF	TGCAGCGTAAGAGGGGCCGCCTACGAGCAGTACTTC
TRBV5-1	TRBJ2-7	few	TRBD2	CASSPGTSGDEQYF	TGCGCCAGCAGCCCTGGGACTAGCGGGGACGAGCAGTACTTC
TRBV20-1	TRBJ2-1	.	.	CSASDRVGEQFF	TGCAGTGCTAGTGATAGGGTAGGAGAGCAGTTCTTC